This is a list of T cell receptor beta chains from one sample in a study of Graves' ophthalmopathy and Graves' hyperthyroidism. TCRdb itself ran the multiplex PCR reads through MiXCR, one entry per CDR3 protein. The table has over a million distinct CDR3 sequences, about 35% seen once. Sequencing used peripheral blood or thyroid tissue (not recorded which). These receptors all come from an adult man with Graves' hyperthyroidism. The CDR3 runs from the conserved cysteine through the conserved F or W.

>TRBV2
CASSVRLAVNTGELFF
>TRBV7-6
CASSLAGRGNNEQFF
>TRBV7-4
CASSFGASGTGELFF
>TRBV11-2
CASSSTGNPYEQYF
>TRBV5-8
CASRPIGDGNEKLFF
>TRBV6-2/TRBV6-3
CASSYRDRGAFF
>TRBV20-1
CSARGTGETEAFF
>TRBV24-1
CATSGGTGELFF
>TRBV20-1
CSARGQGQRAFF
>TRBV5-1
CASGREGIATGELFF
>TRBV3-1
CASSPRLEGGRYTIYF
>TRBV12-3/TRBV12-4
CASSGGGRNYGYTF
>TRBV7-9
CASSQTSPQGAGANVLTF
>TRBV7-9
CASSPRDKNQPQHF
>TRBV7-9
CASSLATRTYEQYF
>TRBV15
CATSPTSTGVAGYTF
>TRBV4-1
CASSRTNPGQGLGYTF
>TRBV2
CASSEGAARETQYF
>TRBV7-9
CASSLVSGSIYGYAF
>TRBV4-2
CASSQDHDSNQPQHF
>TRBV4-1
CASTRAQGQPQHF
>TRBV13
CASSTKGTTNEKLFF
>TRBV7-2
CASSLAGTGWETQYF
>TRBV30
CAWSSRTGAYEQYF
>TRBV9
CASSPLGQTNYGYTF
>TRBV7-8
CASSAHGQAHTEAFF
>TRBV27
CASRPGAVGDWGYTF
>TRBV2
CASSPRQGPMKEKLFF
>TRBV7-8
CASSLVGFSGNTIYF
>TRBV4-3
CASSQDLRGPLHF
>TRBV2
CASTGGLGNQPQHF
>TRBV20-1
CSARDQAGETQYF
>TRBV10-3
CAINNRDRENSPLHF
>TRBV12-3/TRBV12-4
CASSEDRGNQPQHF
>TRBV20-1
CSAREDRKLFF
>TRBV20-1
CSAAQEDNTGELFF
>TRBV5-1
CASSLDGGTPSDYEQYF
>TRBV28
CASITTGGRDQPQHF
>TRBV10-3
CAISNPSRGNQETQYF
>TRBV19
CASSITPRAMNTEAFF
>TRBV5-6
CASIQAHGVETQYF
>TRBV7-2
CASSPGTVGNTIYF
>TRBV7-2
CASSSLVQNTEAFF
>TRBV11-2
CASRRMGLAETPLHF
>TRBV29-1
CSVVYTNSYEQYF